The 18 T cell receptor beta chains given below trace back to one sample, sequenced in a study of T cells in Graves' hyperthyroidism and ophthalmopathy. Authors of the study amplified TCR beta CDR3 regions from RNA transcripts. First-round RT-PCR with HTBI primers amplified the TCR CDR3 region. TCRdb analysed the multiplex PCR reads with MiXCR anew, one entry per CDR3 protein. The repertoire holds over 400,000 distinct CDR3 sequences, with roughly 15% as singletons. The specimen was blood. All receptors derive from a man aged 18 to 29 with Graves' ophthalmopathy.

This clonotype was found many times. This chain joins TRBV15 and TRBJ2-5; a weak D match, TRBD1 (5 bases). CDR1 and CDR2 (germline): LNHNV, YYDKDF (reference sequence). Trimming stripped 0 bases from V and 7 bases from J, with 12 bases between. This CDR3 comprises 14 residues. CDR3 nucleotides: TGTGCCACCAGCAGAGAAGTCAGGCAGGGGACCCAGTACTTC. Translating it yields CATSREVRQGTQYF. Filled out from reference TRBV15 and TRBJ2-5, the complete variable domain reads DAMVIQNPRYQVTQFGKPVTLSCSQTLNHNVMYWYQQKSSQAPKLLFHYYDKDFNNEADTPDNFQSRRPNTSFCFLDIRSPGLGDTAMYLCATSREVRQGTQYFGPGTRLLVL.

This clonotype was detected only a few times. The chain combines TRBV29-1 with TRBJ2-5; 8 bases map to TRBD2. This CDR3 has 13 residues. V lost 7 bases, J lost 0 bases, and 4 bases stayed unmatched. Germline lookup yields CDR1 SQVTM and CDR2 ANQGSEA. The chain's CDR3 is CSGRLANQETQYF. As DNA, the CDR3 is TGCAGCGGGCGACTAGCGAACCAAGAGACCCAGTACTTC.

This clonotype was found many times. The rearrangement uses TRBV7-2 and TRBJ1-1; D is undetermined. Trimming stripped 5 bases from V and 5 bases from J, with 15 bases between. The CDR3 consists of 14 residues. Germline values: CDR1 SGHTA, CDR2 FQGNSA. The CDR3 nucleotides are TGTGCCAGCAGCCCCGGGCTCGTCGGGACTGAAGCTTTCTTT. Translating gives CASSPGLVGTEAFF.

This clonotype was detected only once. The CDR3 DNA is TGCAGGACGCTAGCGGAAGGTATGAGCTCCTACAATGAGCAGTTCTTC. As protein: CRTLAEGMSSYNEQFF. This rearrangement joins TRBV20-1 to TRBJ2-1; 7 bases align to TRBD2. Germline-derived CDR1 and CDR2 are DFQATT and SNEGSKA (reference sequence). This CDR3 is 16 amino acids long.

This clonotype appeared many times. V and J are TRBV29-1 and TRBJ2-1, with unresolved D. With 4 bases removed from V and 4 bases from J, the gap between germline ends came to 8 bases. The CDR3 is 12 amino acids. CDR1 is SQVTM, CDR2 ANQGSEA, per germline. CDR3 in DNA: TGCAGCGTTGGGGCTCAATACAATGAGCAGTTCTTC. Protein product: CSVGAQYNEQFF.

This clonotype was recorded at least ten times. Here the CDR3 DNA reads TGTGCCAGCAGTTTAAAAATGTGGGACAGCAAATCAGATACGCAGTATTTT. This encodes CASSLKMWDSKSDTQYF. The rearrangement joins TRBV27 to TRBJ2-3; the match to TRBD1 covers 7 bases. Germline values: CDR1 MNHEY, CDR2 SMNVEV (reference sequence). J was trimmed by 4 bases and V by 2 bases; bases with no gene match: 12. This CDR3 has 17 residues.

In this sample, this clonotype turned up once. The chain combines TRBV6-4 with TRBJ2-7; TRBD1 matches 9 bases. V was pared by 5 bases and J by 1 base, with 6 bases of the junction left unmatched. The germline gives CDR1 MRHNA, CDR2 SNTAGT. This CDR3 has 15 residues. CDR3 nucleotide sequence: TGTGCCAGCAGTTACAGGGGACAGGGATCCTACGAGCAGTACTTC. Translation gives CASSYRGQGSYEQYF.

This clonotype was recorded a few times. This sequence joins TRBV30 and TRBJ2-2, with 7 positions matching TRBD2. V shed 4 bases and J 6 bases; nucleotides not matched to a gene: 11. Germline lookup yields CDR1 GTSNPN and CDR2 SVGIG (reference sequence). The CDR3 is 15 amino acids. CDR3 DNA sequence: TGTGCCTGGAACGGCGGGAGAAAAGGTGCCGGGGAGCTGTTTTTT. Translation: CAWNGGRKGAGELFF. The complete variable domain, with remaining parts taken from reference TRBV30 and TRBJ2-2, reads SQTIHQWPATLVQPVGSPLSLECTVEGTSNPNLYWYRQAAGRGLQLLFYSVGIGQISSEVPQNLSASRPQDRQFILSSKKLLLSDSGFYLCAWNGGRKGAGELFFGEGSRLTVL.

This clonotype was seen at least ten times. The J gene is TRBJ2-1, the V gene TRBV2; TRBD1 matches at 10 bases. CDR1 is SNHLY, CDR2 FYNNEI, per germline. This CDR3 region has 18 residues. J gave up 2 bases and V 4 bases, and 11 bases lay outside the gene matches. CDR3 in DNA: TGTGCCAGCAGTGTTGAGACAGGGGGCGGAGACCCCTACAATGAGCAGTTCTTC. Protein sequence: CASSVETGGGDPYNEQFF.

This clonotype was observed a few times. Relative to the germline gene, one junction end is altered; a read error may explain this. The rearrangement uses TRBV29-1 and TRBJ1-1; 11 nucleotides align to TRBD1. This CDR3 is 15 amino acids long. The V gene's germline CDR1 is SQVTM and CDR2 ANQGSEA. The CDR3 bases are TGCAGCGTTGAACGGGGAGTGGGGACAGGGGGTGAAACTTTCTTT. Its protein product is CSVERGVGTGGETFF.

In the case of this clonotype: This may stem from a read error, because a much larger clone lies one nucleotide away. The chain employs TRBV18 and TRBJ1-4, with a weak D call TRBD1 (5 bases). Germline V gene sequence: CDR1 KGHSH, CDR2 LQKENI. The length of the CDR3 is 13 residues. DNA of the CDR3: TGTGCCAACTCACGGGGGACCGCAGAAAAACTGTTTTTT. This translates into CANSRGTAEKLFF.

V and J are TRBV2 and TRBJ2-5; D is possibly TRBD1 (5 bases). The CDR3 covers 13 residues. V was pared by 4 bases and J by 3 bases, with 9 bases between. Germline V CDR1 and CDR2: SNHLY, FYNNEI. DNA for the CDR3: TGTGCCAGCAGTGGACAGCCTGAAGAGACCCAGTACTTC. Encoded protein: CASSGQPEETQYF.

The chain has TRBV10-3 and TRBJ1-4; TRBD1 matches at 9 bases. Trimming took 3 bases from V and 6 from J; bases not matched to a gene: 8. The CDR3 loop spans 16 amino acids. Germline loops: CDR1 ENHRY, CDR2 SYGVKD. CDR3 coding DNA: TGTGCCATCAGTGATGGGACAGGGATTTTATATGAAAAACTGTTTTTT. Translating it yields CAISDGTGILYEKLFF.

V and J are TRBV6-1 and TRBJ2-2; a possible D gene is TRBD2 (6 bases). This CDR3 contains 14 residues. V lost 10 bases to trimming and J lost 3 bases, with 15 bases between them. Germline V CDR1 and CDR2: MNHNS, SASEGT. CDR3 in amino acids: CAIGRLADTGELFF. In nucleotides, the CDR3 is TGTGCCATCGGACGATTAGCGGACACCGGGGAGCTGTTTTTT.

This clonotype was detected only once. The genes are TRBV5-6 and TRBJ2-5, with 8 bases matching TRBD2. Germline-derived CDR1 and CDR2 are SGHDT and YYEEEE. With 1 base clipped from V and 1 base from J, the junction kept 6 bases outside the gene matches. CDR3 length: 16 amino acids. CDR3 bases: TGTGCCAGCAGCTTGACGGGGGGGCCCACCCAAGAGACCCAGTACTTC. Translated: CASSLTGGPTQETQYF. The whole variable domain, remainder taken from reference TRBV5-6 and TRBJ2-5, is DAGVTQSPTHLIKTRGQQVTLRCSPKSGHDTVSWYQQALGQGPQFIFQYYEEEERQRGNFPDRFSGHQFPNYSSELNVNALLLGDSALYLCASSLTGGPTQETQYFGPGTRLLVL.

The rearrangement links TRBV5-5 to TRBJ1-1; D is unresolved. CDR3 size: 13 residues. Trimming removed 4 bases at V and 5 bases at J, with 12 bases between. Germline-derived CDR1 and CDR2 are SGHKS and YYEKEE (reference sequence). The CDR3 sequence is CASSPLLWTEAFF. Here the CDR3 DNA reads TGTGCCAGCAGCCCCCTCCTATGGACTGAAGCTTTCTTT.

This clonotype was seen ten or more times. The J gene is TRBJ2-7, the V gene TRBV11-2; TRBD2 agrees at 9 bases. CDR1 SGHAT and CDR2 FQNNGV come from the germline V gene. Trimming cost V 0 bases and J 2 bases; bases outside gene matches: 8. CDR3 length equals 17 residues. The CDR3 DNA reads TGTGCCAGCAGCTTAGATCTCTCCCCTAGCGGGGCCTACGAGCAGTACTTC. It translates to CASSLDLSPSGAYEQYF.

This clonotype occurred many times. This rearrangement joins TRBV2 to TRBJ1-2; maybe TRBD1 (6 bases). The CDR3 contains 14 residues. Trimming took off 4 bases at V and 8 bases at J, with 17 bases between the two ends. The germline V gene encodes CDR1 SNHLY and CDR2 FYNNEI. The DNA for the CDR3 is TGTGCCAGCAGTGTCCGCCAGGGGCTTGAGGGCTACACCTTC. Translation: CASSVRQGLEGYTF.